The sample holds a few counts of the clone carrying this TCR beta chain. Its target is unknown. The data stem from a study of cytomegalovirus exposure and HLA in healthy donors. Overall study: Early on, a data release was issued that held about 85 million unique TCRs from HLA-typed donors.

Study results and limitations: Among the CMV-associated chains, a few were confirmed in vitro as specific for CMV antigens.

The PCR made use of 60 Vbeta and 13 Jbeta primers. Method: immunoSEQ multiplex PCR; TCRdb's copy keeps in-frame clones and lacks some. The table has some 150,000 clones, approximately 80% seen once; the top ten hold around 6.2%. V gave up 5 bases and J gave up 8 bases; unmatched junction bases: 12. The CDR3 sequence is 15 residues long. Germline V lookup: CDR1 SGHRS, CDR2 YFSETQ. The sequence came from a man aged 30 to 45 in good health and CMV-seropositive. Specimen: PBMCs. The rearrangement joins TRBV5-1 to TRBJ1-2, with 10 bases that match TRBD1. Here the CDR3 DNA reads TGCGCCAGCAGGTCGACCCGGGACAGGGGAAGAGGCTACACCTTC. It specifies CASRSTRDRGRGYTF.